This entry lists 24 T cell receptor beta chains sequenced from one sample in a study of blood T cell repertoires in COVID-19. Clones were read by immunoSEQ multiplex PCR, and TCRdb kept only the in-frame ones, dropping some. Of 190,000 or so clones in the sample, 80% to 90% were seen once. Sample: PBMCs or T cells enriched from blood (not recorded which). These receptors all come from a man aged 25 to 40 who had recovered from COVID-19.

The chain joins TRBV18 to TRBJ1-2, with D maybe TRBD1 (6 bases). Germline V gene data show CDR1 as KGHSH and CDR2 as LQKENI. The CDR3 totals 15 residues. Between the trimmed V and J ends, which lost 3 bases and 4 bases, there was a span of 15 bases. The CDR3 nucleotides read TGTGCCAGCTCACCGGGGTCACAGGGCGTCTATGGCTACACCTTC. Protein sequence: CASSPGSQGVYGYTF.

V is TRBV27 and J is TRBJ2-1; 7 bases agree with TRBD2. V trimming: 0 bases; J trimming: 4 bases; junction bases outside the gene matches: 15. The V gene's germline CDR1 is MNHEY and CDR2 SMNVEV (reference sequence). This CDR3 has 19 residues. The CDR3 protein is CASSLSLVAGLVGYNEQFF. The CDR3 region has the DNA TGTGCCAGCAGTTTATCGCTGGTAGCGGGCCTGGTAGGGTACAATGAGCAGTTCTTC.

The CDR3: CASSYDSYGYTF. Here the CDR3 DNA reads TGTGCCAGCAGCTATGACAGCTATGGCTACACCTTC. V gene TRBV5-4 combines with J gene TRBJ1-2, with D possibly matching TRBD1 (5 bases). The CDR3 consists of 12 residues. V was clipped by 3 bases and J by 4 bases, with 7 bases between them. Per germline, CDR1 SGHNT and CDR2 YYREEE (reference sequence).

The genes are TRBV6-4 and TRBJ2-2; 7 bases are shared with TRBD2. Germline V gene lookup returns CDR1 MRHNA and CDR2 SNTAGT. The CDR3 is made up of 14 amino acids. Trimming removed 3 bases from V and 5 bases from J; junction bases left unmatched: 3. DNA of the CDR3: TGTGCCAGCAGTGAAGAGCGGGGAACCGGGGAGCTGTTTTTT. Its translation: CASSEERGTGELFF.

The V gene is TRBV23-1, the J gene TRBJ2-7; 10 bases are shared with TRBD1. TRBV23-1 is filed as an ORF, its function uncertain. V trimming: 8 bases; J trimming: 0 bases; junction bases outside the gene matches: 7. The CDR3 has 15 residues. The CDR3 bases are TGCGCCAGCTCCCACCGGGACAGGGGCTCCTACGAGCAGTACTTC. It specifies CASSHRDRGSYEQYF.

This rearrangement joins TRBV14 to TRBJ1-4; D is possibly TRBD1 (5 bases). This CDR3 region has 16 residues. Germline V gene data show CDR1 as SGHDN and CDR2 as FVKESK. V gave up 0 bases and J gave up 7 bases, with 15 bases separating them. In DNA, the CDR3 is TGTGCCAGCAGCCAAGATTCGCGGGGGATAGGTGAAAAACTGTTTTTT. It yields the protein CASSQDSRGIGEKLFF.

The V gene is TRBV5-1, the J gene TRBJ2-7; 11 bases match TRBD2. V was pared by 2 bases and J by 4 bases, with 8 bases of the junction left unmatched. Looked up from germline, CDR1 is SGHRS and CDR2 is YFSETQ. This CDR3 contains 16 residues. The CDR3 sequence: CASSFGTSGGIYEQYF. CDR3 DNA: TGCGCCAGCAGCTTTGGGACTAGCGGAGGGATTTACGAGCAGTACTTC.

J is TRBJ1-1 and V is TRBV29-1; 7 bases fit TRBD1. This CDR3 comprises 14 residues. The V segment lost 7 bases and the J segment 3 bases; nucleotides outside the gene matches: 11. In germline, CDR1 is SQVTM, CDR2 ANQGSEA. CDR3 sequence: CSAMTGYGDTEAFF. CDR3 DNA: TGCAGCGCTATGACAGGGTATGGAGACACTGAAGCTTTCTTT.

V usage is TRBV30 and J usage is TRBJ1-2; D gene uncertain. The CDR3 covers 16 residues. Trimming took off 0 bases at V and 2 bases at J, with 16 bases between the two ends. The germline CDR1 and CDR2 sequences are GTSNPN and SVGIG (reference sequence). The CDR3 protein is CAWSVRRSGWNYGYTF. The CDR3 coding sequence is TGTGCCTGGAGTGTAAGGCGGAGTGGCTGGAACTATGGCTACACCTTC.

This clone was recorded only once. V gene TRBV4-3 combines with J gene TRBJ2-7; tentatively, D is TRBD2 (5 bases). Germline CDR1 and CDR2: LGHNA and YSLEER. V lost 3 bases to trimming and J lost 2 bases, with 8 bases between them. This CDR3 has 13 amino acids. CDR3 in DNA: TGCGCCAGCAGCCACCGGGAAGCCTACGAGCAGTACTTC. It yields the protein CASSHREAYEQYF.

The chain combines TRBV9 with TRBJ1-5; D uncertain. The CDR3 consists of 13 residues. The germline gives CDR1 SGDLS, CDR2 YYNGEE. Trimming stripped 4 bases from V and 3 bases from J, with 8 bases between. The CDR3 region has the DNA TGTGCCAGCAGCCCAAATCCCAATCAGCCCCAGCATTTT. The encoded protein is CASSPNPNQPQHF.

The chain uses TRBV10-3 and TRBJ1-4, with D perhaps TRBD1 (6 bases). The length of the CDR3 is 17 residues. The germline V and J ends were trimmed by 2 bases and 0 bases, with 13 bases remaining between them. Looked up from germline, CDR1 is ENHRY and CDR2 is SYGVKD. CDR3 amino acids: CAISEAAGGATNEKLFF. Written as DNA, the CDR3 is TGTGCCATCAGTGAGGCGGCGGGGGGCGCAACTAATGAAAAACTGTTTTTT.

The CDR3 is CASTPDRGFNYGYTF. In nucleotides, the CDR3 is TGTGCCAGCACCCCGGACAGGGGGTTTAACTATGGCTACACCTTC. The chain has TRBV6-2 or TRBV6-3 and TRBJ1-2, with 10 bases fitting TRBD1. The V gene's germline CDR1 is MNHEY and CDR2 SVGEGT. After removal of 7 bases from V and 1 base from J, the junction contained 6 bases not matched to a gene. The CDR3 extends over 15 amino acids.

This chain links TRBV2 with TRBJ1-1; a possible D gene is TRBD1 (6 bases). The CDR3 is 15 residues long. Per germline, CDR1 SNHLY and CDR2 FYNNEI. V lost 0 bases and J 6 bases, leaving 14 bases between the germline ends. CDR3 bases: TGTGCCAGCAGTGAAGCGCAATCAGGGGCCCCTGAAGCTTTCTTT. Translated: CASSEAQSGAPEAFF.

The chain couples TRBV5-4 to TRBJ2-2, with D possibly being TRBD1 (7 bases). V lost 4 bases and J 4 bases, leaving 14 bases between the germline ends. Germline values: CDR1 SGHNT, CDR2 YYREEE (reference sequence). The CDR3 consists of 15 residues. The CDR3 here is CASSQNRGGTGELFF. The DNA of the CDR3 is TGTGCCAGCAGCCAGAACAGGGGAGGCACCGGGGAGCTGTTTTTT.

The rearrangement links TRBV19 to TRBJ2-2; TRBD1 might be the D (5 bases). Germline values: CDR1 LNHDA, CDR2 SQIVND (reference sequence). CDR3 size: 16 residues. V was trimmed by 1 base and J by 4 bases, leaving 13 bases between them. The CDR3 DNA is TGTGCCAGTAGTATAGCAGGCAGGGCTCTCACCGGGGAGCTGTTTTTT. Translated: CASSIAGRALTGELFF.

The genes are TRBV27 and TRBJ2-5; the match to TRBD2 covers 9 bases. V shed 3 bases, J shed 4 bases, and the junction held 9 bases outside the gene matches. The CDR3 runs to 16 residues. CDR1 is MNHEY and CDR2 is SMNVEV in the germline V gene (reference sequence). The CDR3 sequence is CASSFSLRGGPETQYF. The CDR3 DNA reads TGTGCCAGCAGTTTCTCTTTGCGGGGGGGCCCAGAGACCCAGTACTTC.

The gene calls are TRBV7-9 and TRBJ2-2; D call uncertain. The CDR3 consists of 13 residues. Per the germline V gene, CDR1 is SEHNR and CDR2 is FQNEAQ (reference sequence). V dropped 5 bases and J dropped 6 bases, with 10 bases sitting between them. CDR3 nucleotides: TGTGCCAGCAGCACTTATCAACCCGGGGAGCTGTTTTTT. Amino acid sequence: CASSTYQPGELFF.

The rearrangement joins TRBV6-1 to TRBJ2-7; maybe TRBD1 (6 bases). Trimming left V 1 base short and J 2 bases short, with 12 bases between. The germline CDR1 and CDR2 sequences are MNHNS and SASEGT. The CDR3 runs to 15 residues. CDR3 sequence (DNA): TGTGCCAGCAGTGAAGTCAGGACAGCTGCCTACGAGCAGTACTTC. As protein: CASSEVRTAAYEQYF.

The chain has TRBV24-1 and TRBJ1-4; TRBD1 might be the D (6 bases). V gave up 2 bases and J gave up 0 bases, with 18 bases separating them. The V gene's germline CDR1 is KGHDR and CDR2 SFDVKD. The CDR3 totals 19 residues. The DNA for the CDR3 is TGTGCCACCAGTGATTACAGAATTGGGACACCAGCAACTAATGAAAAACTGTTTTTT. It encodes CATSDYRIGTPATNEKLFF.

The J gene is TRBJ2-5, the V gene TRBV25-1, with TRBD1 identical over 8 bases. The CDR3 sequence is 15 residues long. Germline loops: CDR1 MGHDK, CDR2 SYGVNS. V lost 2 bases, J lost 4 bases, and 6 bases stayed unmatched. Here the CDR3 reads CASSEQTGGSETQYF. The CDR3 nucleotides are TGTGCCAGCAGTGAACAAACAGGGGGATCAGAGACCCAGTACTTC.

This sequence joins TRBV3-1 (or the pseudogene TRBV3-2) and TRBJ2-1, with TRBD2 identical over 7 bases. The V segment lost 6 bases and the J segment 8 bases; nucleotides outside the gene matches: 10. Germline-derived CDR1 and CDR2 are LGHDT and YNNKEL (reference sequence). The CDR3 consists of 14 residues. The chain's CDR3 is CASSPTSVGHEQFF. CDR3 bases: TGTGCCAGCAGTCCTACTAGCGTTGGTCATGAGCAGTTCTTC.

The count of this clone is one. This chain joins TRBV28 and TRBJ2-7; 7 nucleotides align to TRBD2. Germline V gene lookup returns CDR1 MDHEN and CDR2 SYDVKM. With V trimmed by 8 bases and J by 4 bases, 11 bases remained unmatched. CDR3 length: 14 residues. The CDR3 protein is CASSNGAGDYEQYF. In DNA, the CDR3 is TGTGCCAGCTCGAACGGGGCGGGGGATTACGAGCAGTACTTC. Drawing the rest from reference TRBV28 and TRBJ2-7, the complete variable domain is DVKVTQSSRYLVKRTGEKVFLECVQDMDHENMFWYRQDPGLGLRLIYFSYDVKMKEKGDIPEGYSVSREKKERFSLILESASTNQTSMYLCASSNGAGDYEQYFGPGTRLTVT.

The V gene is TRBV19, the J gene TRBJ1-5; D gene unclear. V lost 1 base to trimming and J lost 2 bases, with 12 bases between them. The CDR3 is made up of 16 amino acids. Germline CDR1 reads LNHDA; CDR2 reads SQIVND (reference sequence). CDR3 bases: TGTGCCAGTAGTATAGGAGGGCGAATGGGCAATCAGCCCCAGCATTTT. Protein product: CASSIGGRMGNQPQHF.